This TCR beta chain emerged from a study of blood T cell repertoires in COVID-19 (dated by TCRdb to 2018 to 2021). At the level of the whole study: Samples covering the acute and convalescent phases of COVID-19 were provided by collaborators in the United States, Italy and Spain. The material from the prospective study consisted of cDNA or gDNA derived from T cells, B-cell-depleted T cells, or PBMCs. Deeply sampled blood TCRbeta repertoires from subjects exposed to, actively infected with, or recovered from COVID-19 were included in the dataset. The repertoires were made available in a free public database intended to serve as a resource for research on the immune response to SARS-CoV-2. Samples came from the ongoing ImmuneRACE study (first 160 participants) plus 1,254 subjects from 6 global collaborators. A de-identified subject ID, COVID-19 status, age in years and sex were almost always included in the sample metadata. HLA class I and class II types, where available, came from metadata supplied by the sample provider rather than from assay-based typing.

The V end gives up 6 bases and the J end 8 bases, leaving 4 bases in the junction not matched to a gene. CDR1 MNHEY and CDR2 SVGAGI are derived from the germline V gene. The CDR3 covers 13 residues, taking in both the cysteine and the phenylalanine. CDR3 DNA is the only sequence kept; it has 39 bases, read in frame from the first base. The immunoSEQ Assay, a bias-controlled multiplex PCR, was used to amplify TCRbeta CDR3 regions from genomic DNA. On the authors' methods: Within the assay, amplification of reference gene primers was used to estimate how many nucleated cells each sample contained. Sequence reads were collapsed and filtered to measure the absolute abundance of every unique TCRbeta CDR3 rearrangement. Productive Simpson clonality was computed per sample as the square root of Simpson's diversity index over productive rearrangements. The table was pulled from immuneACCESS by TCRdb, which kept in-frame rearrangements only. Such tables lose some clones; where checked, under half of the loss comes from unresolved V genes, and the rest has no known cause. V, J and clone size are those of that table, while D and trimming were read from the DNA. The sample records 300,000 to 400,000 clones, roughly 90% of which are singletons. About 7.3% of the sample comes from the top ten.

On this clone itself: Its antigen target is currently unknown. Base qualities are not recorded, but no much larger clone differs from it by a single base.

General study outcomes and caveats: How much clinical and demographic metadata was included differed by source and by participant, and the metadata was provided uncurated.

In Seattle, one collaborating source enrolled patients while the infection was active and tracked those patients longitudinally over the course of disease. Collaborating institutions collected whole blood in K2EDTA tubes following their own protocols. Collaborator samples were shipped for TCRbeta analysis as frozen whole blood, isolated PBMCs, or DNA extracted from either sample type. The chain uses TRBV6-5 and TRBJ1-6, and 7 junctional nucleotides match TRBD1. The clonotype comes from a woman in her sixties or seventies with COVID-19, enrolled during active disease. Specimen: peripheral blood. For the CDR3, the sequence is CASRGGRDSPLHF. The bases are TGTGCCAGCAGAGGGGGCCGAGATTCACCCCTCCACTTT.